The source of this T cell receptor beta chain is a study of blood T cells in healthy people across ages (dated by TCRdb to the mid-2010s). Regarding the complete study: In model experiments, roughly one uniquely barcoded TCR beta cDNA molecule per two T cells was captured by template switching. To track age-related changes in TCR beta repertoire diversity, the study relied on deep sequencing normalized with unique cDNA molecular identifiers. Four age groups were formed from the donors: young (average around 15 years), middle-aged (less than 40), aged (62) and long-lived (less than 85). To avoid experimental bias, donors of different ages were distributed randomly across sequencing lanes. For two donors (one aged 18 to 30 and one aged 80 or older), the study analyzed two additional independent replicas of 1 million unique cDNA reads from the same blood draw.

Comments on this clonotype: Its recognized antigen is unknown. No clone much larger than this one lies a single base away; base qualities are absent.

The protocol used for the library was 5' RACE. The instrument given in TCRdb is Illumina HiSeq 2500. A second roughly 7 to 11 cycle PCR used a sample-barcoded 5' primer and a J-beta primer mix. A template-switch 5' adaptor carrying 12 random nucleotides introduced a unique molecular identifier onto each TCR beta cDNA molecule. Each sample yielded at least 3 million CDR3-containing paired-end reads. The Mint cDNA synthesis kit, primed by a TRBC-specific oligonucleotide, was used to synthesize first-strand cDNA from all RNA. All cDNA was treated with uracil-DNA glycosylase and then went through a first 18-cycle PCR with the universal primers M1SS and BC2_uni_R. Processing in the source paper ran as follows. For normalization, 1 million high-quality reads were randomly selected from each sample, with every read carrying a distinct molecular identifier. Instead of being binned into consensus sequences, reads that shared molecular identifiers were thrown out. MiTCR, set to a Q25 quality threshold and the strictest error-elimination algorithm, was used for CDR3 identification, clonotype clustering and error correction. A nonparametric unseen species model with Euler transformation was used to estimate lower-bound total TCR beta diversity. The public sequencing data were trimmed at Q25 with fastp and processed into clonotypes with MiXCR by TCRdb, which kept only in-frame beta chains. One record per CDR3 amino acid sequence lists the most common genes and DNA. The V and J calls shown here were made by TCRdb, not taken from the authors' results. This sample is represented by approximately 770,000 distinct CDR3 sequences; nearly 60% of them were singletons. The ten largest clones represent around 20% of the sample.

Study-wide conclusions, independent of this receptor: Because profiling used bulk unsorted PBMCs, naive and antigen-experienced compartments could not be compared conclusively. As age increased, observed TCR beta diversity per million T cells dropped in a roughly linear way, and a significant reduction was already evident by age 40. The percentage of naive T cells measured by flow cytometry correlated strongly with observed TCR beta diversity. Estimates of total diversity based on one million sequenced T cells were considered lower bounds and underestimates. The long-lived group showed more naive CD4+ T cells, fewer expanded clones and increased TCR diversity than the aged group, suggesting age selection. Donor CMV infection status was unknown, potentially confounding age-related changes in expanded clonotypes.

Based on the germline V gene, the CDR1 and CDR2 sequences are SGHRS and YFSETQ. The CDR3 runs 13 residues from the cysteine to the phenylalanine. Only the CDR3 DNA stays, 39 bases, in frame from base 1. V loses 5 bases, J loses 6 bases, and the germline ends lie 11 bases apart. The roughly 37 donors, aged about 6 to 95 years, were systemically healthy Caucasian individuals from Russia. About 9.8 milliliters of peripheral blood were drawn from each donor into EDTA-treated Vacutainer tubes. Ficoll-Paque density-gradient centrifugation was used to isolate PBMCs, with at least 6 million per sample. Total RNA, at least 6 micrograms per sample, was extracted from PBMCs with Trizol reagent. Naive CD45RAhigh/CD27high T cell percentages were measured by flow cytometry on a PBMC aliquot from every donor.

This clonotype was obtained from a man aged 25 to 40 in good health. Sequenced: blood. In this chain, TRBV5-1 is recombined with TRBJ2-2; TRBD2 is a weak D gene call, 5 bases matching. The DNA sequence is TGCGCCAGCAGTGTCGGGGAGTCCGGGGAGCTGTTTTTT. Translated, it reads CASSVGESGELFF.